These T cell receptor beta chains were read from a single sample in a study of blood T cell repertoires in COVID-19. Generated by immunoSEQ multiplex PCR, the TCRdb table keeps only in-frame clones and is missing some. The sample has some 200,000 clones; over 75% are singletons. The specimen sequenced was peripheral blood. Source of these receptors: a man between 45 and 60 years old with COVID-19, enrolled during active disease. Both conserved end residues are part of each CDR3. A D gene is named only where the DNA matches it firmly. Clone size, where shown, is once, few, many, or a class for clones that have expanded.

V gene: TRBV6-2/TRBV6-3; D gene: NA; J gene: TRBJ1-1; clone size: NA; CDR3 protein: CASSYGWSHTGTEAFF; CDR3 DNA: TGTGCCAGCAGTTACGGGTGGAGCCACACTGGCACTGAAGCTTTCTTT
V gene: TRBV6-5; D gene: TRBD1; J gene: TRBJ2-1; clone size: NA; CDR3 protein: CASRETGVPNEQFF; CDR3 DNA: TGTGCCAGCAGGGAGACAGGGGTCCCCAATGAGCAGTTCTTC
V gene: TRBV5-5; D gene: NA; J gene: TRBJ1-3; clone size: NA; CDR3 protein: CASSLGAVLSGNTIYF; CDR3 DNA: TGTGCCAGCAGCTTGGGAGCCGTGCTCTCTGGAAACACCATATATTTT
V gene: TRBV5-1; D gene: NA; J gene: TRBJ2-5; clone size: once; CDR3 protein: CASSLMANQETQYF; CDR3 DNA: TGCGCCAGCAGCTTGATGGCAAATCAAGAGACCCAGTACTTC
V gene: TRBV2; D gene: NA; J gene: TRBJ1-1; clone size: NA; CDR3 protein: CASSEQSLMNTEAFF; CDR3 DNA: TGTGCCAGCAGTGAACAGTCCTTAATGAACACTGAAGCTTTCTTT
V gene: TRBV4-1; D gene: NA; J gene: TRBJ1-1; clone size: NA; CDR3 protein: CASSQARNTEAFF; CDR3 DNA: TGCGCCAGCAGCCAAGCCAGGAACACTGAAGCTTTCTTT
V gene: TRBV5-6; D gene: NA; J gene: TRBJ2-3; clone size: NA; CDR3 protein: CASSLMTGSTDTQYF; CDR3 DNA: TGTGCCAGCAGCTTAATGACAGGTTCCACAGATACGCAGTATTTT
V gene: TRBV2; D gene: TRBD1; J gene: TRBJ1-2; clone size: NA; CDR3 protein: CATVDKTGLGYTF; CDR3 DNA: TGTGCCACCGTTGACAAGACAGGGCTTGGCTACACCTTC
V gene: TRBV18; D gene: TRBD1; J gene: TRBJ1-5; clone size: NA; CDR3 protein: CASSPPNGQGGNQPQHF; CDR3 DNA: TGTGCCAGCTCACCACCAAACGGACAGGGTGGGAATCAGCCCCAGCATTTT
V gene: TRBV7-9; D gene: NA; J gene: TRBJ2-1; clone size: few; CDR3 protein: CASNPTPNNEQFF; CDR3 DNA: TGTGCCAGCAATCCCACTCCGAACAATGAGCAGTTCTTC